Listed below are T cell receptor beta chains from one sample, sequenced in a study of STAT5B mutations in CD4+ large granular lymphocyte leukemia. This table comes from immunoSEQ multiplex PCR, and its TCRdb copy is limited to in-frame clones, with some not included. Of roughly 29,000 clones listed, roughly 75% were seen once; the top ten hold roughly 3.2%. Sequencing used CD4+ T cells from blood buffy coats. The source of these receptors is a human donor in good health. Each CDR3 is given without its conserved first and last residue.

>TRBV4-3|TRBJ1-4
ASSQAGLPKGEKLF
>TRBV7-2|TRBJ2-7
ASSLPGLAGKEQY
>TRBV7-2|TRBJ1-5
ASSSEGQGSNQPQH
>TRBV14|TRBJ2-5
ASSPGTSGQETQY
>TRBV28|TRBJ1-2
ASSLSTLDGYT
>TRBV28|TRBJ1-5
ASSFSRVAQPQH
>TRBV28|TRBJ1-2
ASSLSPGLGYGYT
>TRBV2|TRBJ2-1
ASGGTSGRPNEQF
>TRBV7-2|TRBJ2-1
ASSLVGIEYNEQF
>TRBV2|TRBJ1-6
ASAQGTGGGNSPLH
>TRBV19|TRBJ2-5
ASSKTSGRLQETQY
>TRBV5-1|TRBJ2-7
ASSSTGLYSYEQY
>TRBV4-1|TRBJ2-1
ASSETGDLYNEQF
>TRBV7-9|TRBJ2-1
ASRPRTSGRNEQF
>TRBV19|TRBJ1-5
ASSPLRGNQPQH
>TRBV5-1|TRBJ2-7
ASSLAMAGPYEQY
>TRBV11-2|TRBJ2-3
ASKPTAGGDTQY
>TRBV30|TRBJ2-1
AWSVFLLSLAGDGNEQF
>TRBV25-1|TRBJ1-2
ASSGTVANYGYT
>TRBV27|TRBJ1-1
ASKNIGPINTEAF
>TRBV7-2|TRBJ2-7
ASSLGQQGPEQY
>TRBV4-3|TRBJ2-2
ASSQDSLAGAGELF
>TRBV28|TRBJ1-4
ASNKLERGGEKLF
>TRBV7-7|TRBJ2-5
ASSPPGGWTQY
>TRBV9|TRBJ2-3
ASSVAGSGTDTQY